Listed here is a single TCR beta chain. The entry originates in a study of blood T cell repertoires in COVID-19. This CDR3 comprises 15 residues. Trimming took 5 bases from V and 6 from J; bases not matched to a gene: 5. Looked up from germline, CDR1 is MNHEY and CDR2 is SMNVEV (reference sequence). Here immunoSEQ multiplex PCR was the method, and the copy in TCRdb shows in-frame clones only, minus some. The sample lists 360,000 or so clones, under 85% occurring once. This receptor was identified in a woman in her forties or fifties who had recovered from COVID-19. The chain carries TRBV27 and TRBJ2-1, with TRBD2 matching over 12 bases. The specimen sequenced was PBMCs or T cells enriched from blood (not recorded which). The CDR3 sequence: CASSRRGLAGNEQFF. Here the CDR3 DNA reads TGTGCCAGCAGTCGCAGGGGACTAGCGGGCAATGAGCAGTTCTTC.